The clone carrying this TCR beta chain was observed a single time. This record belongs to a study of shared clonotypes between healthy human individuals. Study-wide background: Each donor's CD8 memory used one plate, CD8 naive two, each CD4 subset three.

V lost 5 bases and J 1 base, leaving 17 bases between the germline ends. CDR1 SGHAT and CDR2 FQNNGV come from the germline V gene. The CDR3 has 16 amino acids. Researchers reported that CD8 memory united CD45RO+ cells with CCR7-negative CD45RA+ TemRA cells. Method: immunoSEQ multiplex PCR; TCRdb's copy keeps in-frame clones and lacks some. The sample carries 650,000 to 700,000 clones, around 91% recorded once. The sequenced material came from memory CD8+ T cells from PBMCs. Stated subset: CD45RO+ cells pooled with CCR7-negative TemRA cells. The genes are TRBV11-2 and TRBJ2-5; D not resolved. The receptor was derived from a man between 18 and 35 years old in good health. Some clones in this sample may be carry-over from other donors' samples. CDR3 nucleotide sequence: TGTGCCAGCAGCCCGACCCCCCCCGAGTCCCAAGAGACCCAGTACTTC. It specifies CASSPTPPESQETQYF.